This entry lists 29 T cell receptor beta chains sequenced from one sample in a study of T cell responses to AZD1222 COVID-19 vaccine. TCRdb's table, derived via immunoSEQ multiplex PCR, lists solely in-frame clones and lacks some. Found here are 65,000 to 80,000 clones, roughly nine tenths of them singletons; the top ten hold 7% to 8.5%. This sample comprised peripheral blood, obtained on day 0 of MenACWY control vaccination. The receptors originated from an adult in good health.

The gene calls are TRBV29-1 and TRBJ1-3; D may be TRBD1 (6 bases). CDR1 is SQVTM and CDR2 is ANQGSEA in the germline V gene. The CDR3 totals 16 residues. The ends were cut back, 4 bases at V and 1 base at J, with 17 bases in the middle. The CDR3 nucleotides read TGCAGCGTTGTCTCACAAACAGGGCCTTCTGGAAACACCATATATTTT. The encoded protein is CSVVSQTGPSGNTIYF.

This sequence joins TRBV6-2 or TRBV6-3 and TRBJ1-6; 9 bases are a match to TRBD1. Germline V gene lookup returns CDR1 MNHEY and CDR2 SVGEGT. V lost 6 bases and J lost 0; bases outside the gene matches: 12. There are 19 residues in the CDR3. CDR3 sequence (DNA): TGTGCCAGCAGCTTCCTGTCGGGACAGGGAAGCTCCTATAATTCACCCCTCCACTTT. Translating gives CASSFLSGQGSSYNSPLHF.

V gene TRBV28 combines with J gene TRBJ1-1; maybe TRBD1 (5 bases). The germline V gene encodes CDR1 MDHEN and CDR2 SYDVKM. V was clipped by 7 bases and J by 0 bases, with 9 bases between them. The CDR3 spans 13 residues. The CDR3 region has the DNA TGTGCCAGCACGACAGCCATGAACACTGAAGCTTTCTTT. It codes for CASTTAMNTEAFF. Combining the CDR3 with reference TRBV28 and TRBJ1-1 gives the whole variable domain DVKVTQSSRYLVKRTGEKVFLECVQDMDHENMFWYRQDPGLGLRLIYFSYDVKMKEKGDIPEGYSVSREKKERFSLILESASTNQTSMYLCASTTAMNTEAFFGQGTRLTVV.

This rearrangement joins TRBV5-1 to TRBJ1-1, with 11 bases fitting TRBD1. Germline CDR1 and CDR2: SGHRS and YFSETQ. V lost 4 bases to trimming and J lost 4 bases; unmatched junction nucleotides: 3. This CDR3 is built from 14 residues. This chain's CDR3 is CASSGGTGGTEAFF. CDR3 nucleotide sequence: TGCGCCAGCAGCGGCGGGACAGGGGGCACTGAAGCTTTCTTT.

This chain links TRBV5-1 with TRBJ2-6; D may be TRBD2 (7 bases). The V and J ends lost 4 bases and 4 bases respectively, with 9 bases between them. Germline CDR1 is SGHRS and CDR2 is YFSETQ. The CDR3 totals 14 residues. The CDR3 is CASSGGAGANVLTF. As DNA, the CDR3 is TGCGCCAGCAGCGGGGGGGCCGGGGCCAACGTCCTGACTTTC.

This chain uses TRBV10-3 with TRBJ2-5; D gene uncertain. V lost 4 bases and J lost 0, with 9 bases in between. Germline V gene data show CDR1 as ENHRY and CDR2 as SYGVKD. CDR3 size: 14 residues. The CDR3 DNA is TGTGCCATCAGTGGTGGGCTAAACCAAGAGACCCAGTACTTC. It encodes CAISGGLNQETQYF.

This chain joins TRBV7-2 and TRBJ2-3; 9 nucleotides agree with TRBD2. Germline values: CDR1 SGHTA, CDR2 FQGNSA. The CDR3 has 16 residues. V dropped 1 base and J dropped 5; count of bases not matched to a gene: 7. The CDR3 loop reads CASSLVGTSYGDTQYF. CDR3 nucleotides: TGTGCCAGCAGCTTAGTGGGGACTAGCTATGGAGATACGCAGTATTTT.

The V and J genes are TRBV11-2 and TRBJ2-3; D tentatively fits TRBD1 or TRBD2 (5 bases each). Germline V CDR1 and CDR2: SGHAT, FQNNGV. Trimming shortened V by 6 bases and J by 2 bases, and 12 bases separated the two germline ends. The CDR3 is made up of 14 amino acids. The CDR3 here is CASSVGTPTDTQYF. CDR3 coding DNA: TGTGCCAGCAGTGTAGGGACCCCCACAGATACGCAGTATTTT.

The rearrangement joins TRBV4-3 to TRBJ2-6; TRBD2 might be the D (5 bases). The CDR3 runs to 16 residues. Germline V gene data show CDR1 as LGHNA and CDR2 as YSLEER. Deletions cut 0 bases from V and 4 bases from J, with 10 bases between. This CDR3 is CASSQDTGSGANVLTF. CDR3 bases: TGCGCCAGCAGCCAAGATACGGGGTCCGGGGCCAACGTCCTGACTTTC.

This chain joins TRBV29-1 and TRBJ2-7, with 8 bases aligning to TRBD1. The CDR3 runs 12 residues. V lost 4 bases and J lost 5; bases outside the gene matches: 4. Germline CDR1 SQVTM, CDR2 ANQGSEA. DNA for the CDR3: TGCAGCGTTGGGGGACAGGTTCACGAGCAGTACTTC. It specifies CSVGGQVHEQYF.

The chain joins TRBV29-1 to TRBJ2-5, with D uncertain. The CDR3 is 12 residues long. V shed 4 bases and J shed 5 bases, with 11 bases lying between them. From germline, CDR1 is SQVTM and CDR2 ANQGSEA. The DNA for the CDR3 is TGCAGCGTTGGGGGTGGCGCCGAGACCCAGTACTTC. It yields the protein CSVGGGAETQYF.

This clone has only one observation. The genes are TRBV2 and TRBJ2-6; D gene uncertain. CDR3 length: 15 amino acids. Germline CDR1 reads SNHLY; CDR2 reads FYNNEI. V lost 3 bases and J lost 0, with 6 bases in between. CDR3: CASSEVDSGANVLTF. The CDR3 nucleotides read TGTGCCAGCAGTGAGGTTGACTCTGGGGCCAACGTCCTGACTTTC.

This clone showed up just a few times. The rearrangement uses TRBV4-3 and TRBJ2-2; TRBD1 agrees at 7 bases. Germline V lookup: CDR1 LGHNA, CDR2 YSLEER. This CDR3 is 16 amino acids long. With V trimmed by 6 bases and J by 5 bases, 12 bases remained unmatched. The chain's CDR3 is CASSPRQGSGTGELFF. In nucleotides, the CDR3 is TGCGCCAGCAGTCCTAGACAGGGCTCGGGGACCGGGGAGCTGTTTTTT.

J is TRBJ1-1 and V is TRBV29-1, with D unresolved. This CDR3 spans 10 amino acids. Germline CDR1 is SQVTM and CDR2 is ANQGSEA. V shed 6 bases and J shed 4 bases, with 6 bases lying between them. DNA of the CDR3: TGCAGCGTAGTGGGCACTGAAGCTTTCTTT. Translated: CSVVGTEAFF.

The chain uses TRBV5-1 and TRBJ1-1; D might be TRBD1 (5 bases). The CDR3 extends over 15 amino acids. The V end was cut by 3 bases, the J end by 5 bases, with 17 bases between. Germline-derived CDR1 and CDR2 are SGHRS and YFSETQ. The DNA for the CDR3 is TGCGCCAGCAGCTCATGGGCGGGGGGAGTTACTGAAGCTTTCTTT. Translating it yields CASSSWAGGVTEAFF.

The chain couples TRBV3-1 (or the pseudogene TRBV3-2) to TRBJ2-1; 10 bases are shared with TRBD2. Germline V gives CDR1 LGHDT, CDR2 YNNKEL (reference sequence). V shed 4 bases and J 4 bases; nucleotides not matched to a gene: 4. The CDR3 is 15 residues long. The CDR3 here is CASSPQREGYNEQFF. CDR3 DNA: TGTGCCAGCAGCCCCCAGCGGGAGGGTTACAATGAGCAGTTCTTC.

CDR3 nucleotide sequence: TGTGCCAGCAGTTACGGATATCATCAGGGTGGAGGGGAGCTGTTTTTT. Encoded protein: CASSYGYHQGGGELFF. The rearrangement uses TRBV6-5 and TRBJ2-2; a weak D match, TRBD1 (5 bases). The CDR3 is 16 amino acids. CDR1 and CDR2 from the germline V gene are MNHEY and SVGAGI. The ends were cut back, 2 bases at V and 8 bases at J, with 18 bases in the middle.

The V call is TRBV12-5, the J call TRBJ2-7; 11 nucleotides match TRBD2. V lost 1 base to trimming and J lost 4 bases; unmatched junction nucleotides: 3. Germline lookup yields CDR1 LGHNT and CDR2 FRNRAP. The CDR3 sequence is 15 residues long. CDR3 amino acids: CASGLGLAGGYEQYF. In DNA form, the CDR3 reads TGTGCTAGTGGTTTGGGGCTAGCGGGAGGTTACGAGCAGTACTTC.

The CDR3: CASSSDSSYNEQFF. The CDR3 nucleotides are TGTGCCAGCAGTTCGGACAGCTCCTACAATGAGCAGTTCTTC. The rearrangement links TRBV27 to TRBJ2-1; maybe TRBD1 (6 bases). Germline V gene sequence: CDR1 MNHEY, CDR2 SMNVEV (reference sequence). Deletions cut 4 bases from V and 0 bases from J, with 7 bases between. The CDR3 is 14 residues long.

This clone was observed a single time. V and J are TRBV5-1 and TRBJ2-5, with D unresolved. The CDR3 length is 15 residues. Germline V gives CDR1 SGHRS, CDR2 YFSETQ. Trimming shortened V by 4 bases and J by 2 bases, and 15 bases separated the two germline ends. In nucleotides, the CDR3 is TGCGCCAGCAGCCAAACAGCCGTGGGTCAAGAGACCCAGTACTTC. Residues: CASSQTAVGQETQYF. The complete variable domain, with remaining parts taken from reference TRBV5-1 and TRBJ2-5, reads KAGVTQTPRYLIKTRGQQVTLSCSPISGHRSVSWYQQTPGQGLQFLFEYFSETQRNKGNFPGRFSGRQFSNSRSEMNVSTLELGDSALYLCASSQTAVGQETQYFGPGTRLLVL.

This chain links TRBV9 with TRBJ2-7; D possibly corresponds to TRBD2 (5 bases). The germline V gene encodes CDR1 SGDLS and CDR2 YYNGEE. This CDR3 has 15 amino acids. The V end lost 0 bases, the J end lost 5 bases, and 15 bases lay between the germline ends. In nucleotides, the CDR3 is TGTGCCAGCAGCGTAGGGGGTCGGGCCGGGAACGAGCAGTACTTC. Protein product: CASSVGGRAGNEQYF.

The chain couples TRBV7-2 to TRBJ1-5, with a possible D match to TRBD1 (6 bases). The V end lost 2 bases, the J end lost 3 bases, and 17 bases lay between the germline ends. Germline V gene lookup returns CDR1 SGHTA and CDR2 FQGNSA. This CDR3 region has 17 residues. The CDR3 protein is CASSLRQGQGNNQPQHF. The CDR3 DNA follows: TGTGCCAGCAGCTTACGGCAGGGACAAGGAAACAATCAGCCCCAGCATTTT. Using reference TRBV7-2 and TRBJ1-5 for the parts outside the CDR3, the full variable domain is GAGVSQSPSNKVTEKGKDVELRCDPISGHTALYWYRQSLGQGLEFLIYFQGNSAPDKSGLPSDRFSAERTGGSVSTLTIQRTQQEDSAVYLCASSLRQGQGNNQPQHFGDGTRLSIL.

The rearrangement uses TRBV19 and TRBJ1-3, with a tentative D call TRBD1 (5 bases). The V gene's germline CDR1 is LNHDA and CDR2 SQIVND (reference sequence). This CDR3 is 14 amino acids long. The ends were cut back, 11 bases at V and 2 bases at J, with 16 bases in the middle. Here the CDR3 DNA reads TGTGCCTCCCGGCGAGGGGACCCTGGAAACACCATATATTTT. Translation gives CASRRGDPGNTIYF.

This clone has a single count. V is TRBV7-2 and J is TRBJ2-5; 8 nucleotides match TRBD2. The V and J ends lost 4 bases and 5 bases, in that order; junction bases with no gene match: 12. The CDR3 is 16 amino acids. Per the germline V gene, CDR1 is SGHTA and CDR2 is FQGNSA. The CDR3 coding sequence is TGTGCCAGCAGCTGGGGAGGGAGAAGCGGGAGTGAGACCCAGTACTTC. Protein: CASSWGGRSGSETQYF.

This chain joins TRBV11-3 and TRBJ2-1, with a tentative D call TRBD2 (7 bases). Trimming cost V 4 bases and J 12 bases, with 13 bases left between them. This CDR3 is built from 12 residues. Germline CDR1 and CDR2: SGHNT and YENEEA. The chain's CDR3 is CASSSRGGVQFF. DNA of the CDR3: TGTGCCAGCAGCTCGAGGGGGGGTGTGCAGTTCTTC.

The chain combines TRBV7-8 with TRBJ2-7, with D perhaps TRBD1 (6 bases). Between the trimmed V and J ends, which lost 1 base and 5 bases, there was a span of 15 bases. Germline V gives CDR1 SGHVS, CDR2 FQNEAQ. The CDR3 extends over 15 amino acids. The CDR3, as DNA: TGTGCCAGCAGCTTAGGCCACACAGGGATCCACGAGCAGTACTTC. Protein sequence: CASSLGHTGIHEQYF.

The CDR3 sequence is CASSLGGGSGNTIYF. DNA of the CDR3: TGTGCCAGCAGCTTAGGCGGAGGGTCTGGAAACACCATATATTTT. V is TRBV11-3 and J is TRBJ1-3; no definite D call. The V gene's germline CDR1 is SGHNT and CDR2 YENEEA. CDR3 length equals 15 residues. V lost 1 base and J 1 base, leaving 8 bases between the germline ends. Filled out from reference TRBV11-3 and TRBJ1-3, the complete variable domain reads EAGVVQSPRYKIIEKKQPVAFWCNPISGHNTLYWYLQNLGQGPELLIRYENEEAVDDSQLPKDRFSAERLKGVDSTLKIQPAELGDSAVYLCASSLGGGSGNTIYFGEGSWLTVV.

The genes are TRBV6-1 and TRBJ1-5, with D possibly TRBD1 on 6 matching bases. Trimming took 4 bases from V and 1 from J, leaving 23 bases between them. Per germline, CDR1 MNHNS and CDR2 SASEGT. The CDR3 runs 19 residues. CDR3 bases: TGTGCCAGCAGTGCACCCCGGGACATCTCTTTTTTGAGCAATCAGCCCCAGCATTTT. Amino acid sequence: CASSAPRDISFLSNQPQHF.

This chain links TRBV9 with TRBJ2-7; the D gene could be TRBD1 or TRBD2 (5 bases each). The germline CDR1 and CDR2 sequences are SGDLS and YYNGEE. This CDR3 is 12 amino acids long. The germline V and J ends were trimmed by 4 bases and 12 bases, with 17 bases remaining between them. CDR3 DNA: TGTGCCAGCAGCCCACTGGGGGTACGAGCGTACTTC. Encoded protein: CASSPLGVRAYF.